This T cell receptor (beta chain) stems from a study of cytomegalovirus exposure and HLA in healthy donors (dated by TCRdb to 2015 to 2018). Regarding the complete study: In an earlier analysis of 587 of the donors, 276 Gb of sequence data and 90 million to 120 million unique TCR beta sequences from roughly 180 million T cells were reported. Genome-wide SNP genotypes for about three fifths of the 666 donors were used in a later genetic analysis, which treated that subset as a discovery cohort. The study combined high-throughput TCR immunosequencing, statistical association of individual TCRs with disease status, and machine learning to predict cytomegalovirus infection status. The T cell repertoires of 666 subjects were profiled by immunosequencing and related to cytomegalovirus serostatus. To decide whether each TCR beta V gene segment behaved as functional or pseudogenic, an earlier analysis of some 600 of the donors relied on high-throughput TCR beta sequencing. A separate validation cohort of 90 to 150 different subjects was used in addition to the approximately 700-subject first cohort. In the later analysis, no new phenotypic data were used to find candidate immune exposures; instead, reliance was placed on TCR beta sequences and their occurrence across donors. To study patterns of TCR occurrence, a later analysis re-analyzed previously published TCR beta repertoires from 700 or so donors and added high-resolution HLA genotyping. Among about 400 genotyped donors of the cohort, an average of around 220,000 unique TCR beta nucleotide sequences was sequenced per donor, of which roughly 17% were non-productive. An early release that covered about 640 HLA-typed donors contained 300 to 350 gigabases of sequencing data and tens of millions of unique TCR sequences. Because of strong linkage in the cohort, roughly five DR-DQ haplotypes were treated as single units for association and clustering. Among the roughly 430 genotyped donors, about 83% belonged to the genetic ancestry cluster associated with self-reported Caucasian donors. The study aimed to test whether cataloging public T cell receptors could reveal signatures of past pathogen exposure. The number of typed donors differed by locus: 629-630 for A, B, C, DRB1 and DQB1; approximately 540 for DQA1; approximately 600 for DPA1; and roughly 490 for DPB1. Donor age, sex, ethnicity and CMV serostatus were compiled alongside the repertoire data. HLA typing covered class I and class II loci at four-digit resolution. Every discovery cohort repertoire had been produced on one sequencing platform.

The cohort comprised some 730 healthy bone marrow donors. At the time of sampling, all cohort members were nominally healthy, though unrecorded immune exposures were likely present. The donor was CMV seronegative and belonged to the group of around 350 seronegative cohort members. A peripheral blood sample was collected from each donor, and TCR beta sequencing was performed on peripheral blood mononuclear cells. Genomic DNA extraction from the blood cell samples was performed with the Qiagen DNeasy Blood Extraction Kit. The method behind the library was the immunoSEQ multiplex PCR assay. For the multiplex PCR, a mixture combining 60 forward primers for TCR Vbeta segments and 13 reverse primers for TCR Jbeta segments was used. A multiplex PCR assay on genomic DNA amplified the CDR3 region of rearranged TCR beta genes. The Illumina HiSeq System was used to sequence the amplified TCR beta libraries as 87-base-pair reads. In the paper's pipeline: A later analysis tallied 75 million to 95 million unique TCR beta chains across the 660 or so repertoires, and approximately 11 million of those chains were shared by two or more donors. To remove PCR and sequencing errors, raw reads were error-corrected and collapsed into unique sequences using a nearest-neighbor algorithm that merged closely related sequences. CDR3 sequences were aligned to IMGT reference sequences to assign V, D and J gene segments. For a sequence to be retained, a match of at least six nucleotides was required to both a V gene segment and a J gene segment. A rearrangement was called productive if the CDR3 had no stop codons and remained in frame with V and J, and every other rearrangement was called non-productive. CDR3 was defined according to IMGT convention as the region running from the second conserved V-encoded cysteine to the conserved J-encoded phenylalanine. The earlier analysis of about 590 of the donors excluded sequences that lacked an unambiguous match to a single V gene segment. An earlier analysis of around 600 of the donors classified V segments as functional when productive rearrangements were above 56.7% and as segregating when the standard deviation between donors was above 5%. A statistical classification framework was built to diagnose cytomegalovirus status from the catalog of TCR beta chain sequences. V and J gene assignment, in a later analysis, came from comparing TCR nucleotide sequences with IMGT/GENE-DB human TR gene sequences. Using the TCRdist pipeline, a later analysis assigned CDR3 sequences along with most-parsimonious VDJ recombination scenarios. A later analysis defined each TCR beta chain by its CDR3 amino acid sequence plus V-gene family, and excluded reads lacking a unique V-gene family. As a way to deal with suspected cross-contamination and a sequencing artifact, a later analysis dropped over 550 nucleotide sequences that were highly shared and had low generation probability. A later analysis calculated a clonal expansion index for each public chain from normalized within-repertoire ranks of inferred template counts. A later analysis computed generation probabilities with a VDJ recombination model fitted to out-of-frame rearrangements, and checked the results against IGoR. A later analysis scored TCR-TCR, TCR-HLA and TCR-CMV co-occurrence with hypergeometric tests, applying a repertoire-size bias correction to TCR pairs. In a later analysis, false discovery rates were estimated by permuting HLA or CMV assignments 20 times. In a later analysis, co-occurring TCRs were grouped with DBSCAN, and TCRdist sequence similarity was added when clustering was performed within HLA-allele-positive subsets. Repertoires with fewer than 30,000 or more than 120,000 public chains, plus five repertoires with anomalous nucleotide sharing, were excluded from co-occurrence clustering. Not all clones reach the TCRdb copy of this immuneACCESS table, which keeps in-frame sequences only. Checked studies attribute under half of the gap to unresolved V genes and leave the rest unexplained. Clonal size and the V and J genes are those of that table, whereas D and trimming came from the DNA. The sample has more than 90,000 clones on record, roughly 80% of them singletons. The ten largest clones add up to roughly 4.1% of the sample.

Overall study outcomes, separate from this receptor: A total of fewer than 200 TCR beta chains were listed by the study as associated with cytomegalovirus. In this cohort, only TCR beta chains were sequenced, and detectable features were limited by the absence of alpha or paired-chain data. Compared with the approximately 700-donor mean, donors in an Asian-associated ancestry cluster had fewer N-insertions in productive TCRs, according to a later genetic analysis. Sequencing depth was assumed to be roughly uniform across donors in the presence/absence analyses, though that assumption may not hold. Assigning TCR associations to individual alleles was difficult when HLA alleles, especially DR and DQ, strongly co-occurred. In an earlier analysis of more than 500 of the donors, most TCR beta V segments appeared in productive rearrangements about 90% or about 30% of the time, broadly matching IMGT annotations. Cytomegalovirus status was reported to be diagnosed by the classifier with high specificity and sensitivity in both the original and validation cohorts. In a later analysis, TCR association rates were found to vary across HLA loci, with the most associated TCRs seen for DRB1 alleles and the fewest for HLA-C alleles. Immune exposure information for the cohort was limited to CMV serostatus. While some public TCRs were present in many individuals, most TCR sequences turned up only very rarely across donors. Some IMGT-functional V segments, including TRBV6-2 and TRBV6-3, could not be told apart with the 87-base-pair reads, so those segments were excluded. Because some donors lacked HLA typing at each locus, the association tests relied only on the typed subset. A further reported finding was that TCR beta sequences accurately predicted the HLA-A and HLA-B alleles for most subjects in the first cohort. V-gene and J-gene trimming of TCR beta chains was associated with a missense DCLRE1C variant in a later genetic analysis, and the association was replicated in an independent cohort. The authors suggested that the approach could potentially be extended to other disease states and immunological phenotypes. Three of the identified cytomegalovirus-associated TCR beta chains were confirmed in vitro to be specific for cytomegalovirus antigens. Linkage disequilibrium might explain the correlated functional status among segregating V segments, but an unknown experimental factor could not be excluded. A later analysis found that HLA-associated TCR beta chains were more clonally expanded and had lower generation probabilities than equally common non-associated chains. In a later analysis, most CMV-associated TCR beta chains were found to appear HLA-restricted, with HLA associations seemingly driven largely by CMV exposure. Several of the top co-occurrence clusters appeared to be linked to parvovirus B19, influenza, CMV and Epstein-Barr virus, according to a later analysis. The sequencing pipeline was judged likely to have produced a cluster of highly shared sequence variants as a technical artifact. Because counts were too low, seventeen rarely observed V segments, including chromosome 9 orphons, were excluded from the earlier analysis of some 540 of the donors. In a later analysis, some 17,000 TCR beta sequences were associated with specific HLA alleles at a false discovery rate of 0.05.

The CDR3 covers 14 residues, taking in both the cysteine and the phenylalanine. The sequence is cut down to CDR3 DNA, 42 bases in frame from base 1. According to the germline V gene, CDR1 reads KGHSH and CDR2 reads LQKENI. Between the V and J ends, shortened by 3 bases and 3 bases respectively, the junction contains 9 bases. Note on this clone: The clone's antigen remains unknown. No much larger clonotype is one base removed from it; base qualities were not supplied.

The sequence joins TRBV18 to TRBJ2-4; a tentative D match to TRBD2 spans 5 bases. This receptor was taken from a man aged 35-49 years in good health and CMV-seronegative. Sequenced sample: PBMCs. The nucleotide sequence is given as TGTGCCAGCTCACCTAGCGCAGACAAAAACATTCAGTACTTC. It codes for CASSPSADKNIQYF.